What follows describes a single T cell receptor (beta chain). This sample was taken from a study of blood T cell repertoires in COVID-19. Study-level background: The origin of the acute and convalescent COVID-19 samples was the United States, Italy and Spain. Sample material is recorded as cDNA or gDNA derived from T cells, B-cell-depleted T cells, or PBMCs.

Germline V gene sequence: CDR1 SEHNR, CDR2 FQNEAQ (reference sequence). CDR3 length: 14 residues. The V end lost 1 base, the J end lost 6 bases, and 12 bases lay between the germline ends. Authors' analysis steps: Amplification with reference gene primers provided the estimates of nucleated cell counts. Profiling relied on immunoSEQ multiplex PCR, and the TCRdb table lists in-frame clones only, not all of them. The V and J calls and the clone size are those of that table, but D and trimming were determined from the DNA. The sample records 150,000 to 200,000 clones, around 86% being singletons. The sequence was collected from a man aged 35-49 years with acute or convalescent COVID-19. Sequencing was carried out using peripheral blood. The V call is TRBV7-9, the J call TRBJ1-2; possible D gene TRBD1, 6 bases. The CDR3 DNA is TGTGCCAGCAGCTTAGTAGGGGGTTCCCATGGCTACACCTTC. Its protein is CASSLVGGSHGYTF.